A single sample is the source of the 11 T cell receptor beta chains below, sequenced in a study of early T cells in non-severe SARS-CoV-2 infection. TCRdb passed the 5' RACE reads through MiXCR, listing each CDR3 protein once. The table lists 62,000 or so distinct CDR3 sequences, 8.5% to 9.5% of them singletons. Sequencing used whole blood. The origin of the receptors is an adult who was a healthcare worker with PCR-confirmed SARS-CoV-2 infection or an uninfected control (not recorded which).

The CDR3 region is CASSRTTSTDTQYF. In DNA, the CDR3 is TGTGCCAGCAGCCGGACAACTAGCACAGATACGCAGTATTTT. The chain carries TRBV11-2 and TRBJ2-3; tentative D call: TRBD1 (5 bases). CDR1 SGHAT and CDR2 FQNNGV come from the germline V gene. This CDR3 is built from 14 residues. Between the trimmed V and J ends, which lost 5 bases and 0 bases, there was a span of 9 bases.

This clonotype was found many times. This chain uses TRBV27 with TRBJ2-5, with D tentatively TRBD1 (5 bases). Germline V lookup: CDR1 MNHEY, CDR2 SMNVEV (reference sequence). With 0 bases removed from V and 3 bases from J, the gap between germline ends came to 26 bases. The CDR3 spans 20 residues. CDR3 bases: TGTGCCAGCAGTTTATCCTTGTGGCAGGGCCCGTTTAGTACTGAAGAGACCCAGTACTTC. Its translation: CASSLSLWQGPFSTEETQYF.

This clonotype was observed a handful of times. The chain couples TRBV7-2 to TRBJ2-7, with D possibly TRBD2 on 5 matching bases. The CDR3 covers 14 residues. Germline values: CDR1 SGHTA, CDR2 FQGNSA. Trimming took 5 bases from V and 0 from J, leaving 11 bases between them. The DNA of the CDR3 is TGTGCCAGCAGCCCCCGGGGAAGCTCCTACGAGCAGTACGTC. Translated: CASSPRGSSYEQYV.

This sequence joins TRBV12-3 or TRBV12-4 and TRBJ2-4, with D uncertain. V lost 3 bases, J lost 8 bases, and 11 bases lay in between. The length of the CDR3 is 13 residues. In DNA form, the CDR3 reads TGTGCCAGCAGTTTTGTGGCGGCGGACATTCAGTACTTC. Its protein is CASSFVAADIQYF.

The chain couples TRBV7-2 to TRBJ2-4; 10 bases are a match to TRBD2. The junction had 7 bases not matched to a gene; V was cut back by 5 bases and J by 0 bases. Germline assignment: CDR1 SGHTA and CDR2 FQGNSA. This CDR3 contains 17 residues. The CDR3 DNA reads TGTGCCAGCAGCCGACAGACTAGCGGGTTAGCCAAAAACATTCAGTACTTC. This sequence encodes CASSRQTSGLAKNIQYF.

Only a few counts were recorded for this clonotype. This chain connects TRBV5-1 to TRBJ2-3; 7 positions match TRBD2. CDR3 size: 15 residues. Germline-derived CDR1 and CDR2 are SGHRS and YFSETQ. J gave up 2 bases and V 0 bases, and 3 bases lay outside the gene matches. DNA of the CDR3: TGCGCCAGCAGCTTGGGCGGGAGATACACAGATACGCAGTATTTT. This gives the protein CASSLGGRYTDTQYF. Together with reference TRBV5-1 and TRBJ2-3, the CDR3 gives the full variable domain: KAGVTQTPRYLIKTRGQQVTLSCSPISGHRSVSWYQQTPGQGLQFLFEYFSETQRNKGNFPGRFSGRQFSNSRSEMNVSTLELGDSALYLCASSLGGRYTDTQYFGPGTRLTVL.

The chain recombines TRBV29-1 with TRBJ2-1, with 8 bases lining up with TRBD1. The CDR3 is 13 amino acids. Germline V gives CDR1 SQVTM, CDR2 ANQGSEA. The junction had 2 bases not matched to a gene; V was cut back by 5 bases and J by 2 bases. The CDR3 spells CSVQDRAYNEQFF. CDR3 DNA: TGCAGCGTTCAGGACAGGGCCTACAATGAGCAGTTCTTC.

This clonotype showed up just a few times. The chain is built from TRBV7-9 and TRBJ2-5; D not resolved. Trimming stripped 3 bases from V and 7 bases from J, with 12 bases between. This CDR3 has 13 amino acids. Germline CDR1 SEHNR, CDR2 FQNEAQ (reference sequence). The CDR3 DNA reads TGTGCCAGCAGCTTTGGGGAATCCGGGACCCAGTACTTC. Residues: CASSFGESGTQYF.

This clonotype came up a few times. This chain connects TRBV9 to TRBJ2-1, with D possibly TRBD2 on 6 matching bases. Trimming left V 2 bases short and J 2 bases short, with 11 bases between. This CDR3 has 15 residues. CDR1 SGDLS and CDR2 YYNGEE come from the germline V gene. In DNA, the CDR3 is TGTGCCAGCAGCGTGTACCCGGGGGCCTACAATGAGCAGTTCTTC. Translation: CASSVYPGAYNEQFF.

The chain is built from TRBV4-1 and TRBJ2-2; D ambiguous. The CDR3 length is 14 residues. V lost 1 base, J lost 3 bases, and 6 bases lay in between. The V gene's germline CDR1 is MGHRA and CDR2 YSYEKL. The CDR3 here is CASSQAIHTGELFF. Here the CDR3 DNA reads TGCGCCAGCAGCCAAGCCATCCACACCGGGGAGCTGTTTTTT.

The sample holds a few counts of this clonotype. This chain connects TRBV6-1 to TRBJ2-3; 10 nucleotides align to TRBD1. The CDR3 covers 15 residues. Germline CDR1 and CDR2: MNHNS and SASEGT. V lost 0 bases and J lost 3; bases outside the gene matches: 0. CDR3 protein: CASSEAGQGTDTQYF. The CDR3 DNA reads as TGTGCCAGCAGTGAAGCGGGACAGGGGACAGATACGCAGTATTTT.